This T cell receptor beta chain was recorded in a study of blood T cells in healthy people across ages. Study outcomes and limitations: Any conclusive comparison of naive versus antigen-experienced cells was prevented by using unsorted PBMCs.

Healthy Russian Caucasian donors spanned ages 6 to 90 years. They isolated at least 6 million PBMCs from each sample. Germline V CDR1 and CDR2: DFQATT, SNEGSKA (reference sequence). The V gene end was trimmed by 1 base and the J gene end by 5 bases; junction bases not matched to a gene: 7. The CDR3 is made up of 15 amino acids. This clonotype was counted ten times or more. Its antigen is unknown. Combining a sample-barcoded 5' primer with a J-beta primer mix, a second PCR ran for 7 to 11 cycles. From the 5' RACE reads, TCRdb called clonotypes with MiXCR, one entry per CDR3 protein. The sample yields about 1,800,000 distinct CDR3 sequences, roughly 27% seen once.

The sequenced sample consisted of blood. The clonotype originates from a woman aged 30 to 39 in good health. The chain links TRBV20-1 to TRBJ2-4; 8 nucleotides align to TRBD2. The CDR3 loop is CSARGWGAGENIQYF. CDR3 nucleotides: TGCAGTGCTAGAGGATGGGGAGCGGGGGAAAACATTCAGTACTTC.